The 3 T cell receptor beta chains in this list originate from one sample, sequenced in a study of shared clonotypes between healthy human individuals. Using immunoSEQ multiplex PCR, the repertoire was profiled, and TCRdb retains in-frame clones only, with some absent. The table shows some 380,000 clones, with approximately 97% occurring only once. Sequences were obtained from memory CD8+ T cells sorted from blood. The subset was: CD45RO+ cells pooled with CCR7-negative TemRA cells. Receptors were obtained from a man aged 30 to 39 in good health.

The gene calls are TRBV7-9 and TRBJ1-4, with D uncertain. Germline V CDR1 and CDR2: SEHNR, FQNEAQ (reference sequence). The CDR3 runs 15 residues. Trimming took 2 bases from V and 2 from J, leaving 9 bases between them. CDR3 nucleotides: TGTGCCAGCAGCTTATCACTGGGGACTAATGAAAAACTGTTTTTT. Translating it yields CASSLSLGTNEKLFF.

This chain connects TRBV6-1 to TRBJ2-7, with D unresolved. Germline assignment: CDR1 MNHNS and CDR2 SASEGT. This CDR3 is 14 amino acids long. The germline V and J ends were trimmed by 6 bases and 0 bases, with 12 bases remaining between them. The CDR3 nucleotides read TGTGCCAGCAGAAAAAGAGGCGCCTCCTACGAGCAGTACTTC. Encoded protein: CASRKRGASYEQYF.

Of note for this clone: The identical CDR3 is also encoded by other nucleotide sequences in the sample. This sequence joins TRBV19 and TRBJ1-4; no clear D gene. Trimming pared 2 bases from V and 2 bases from J, leaving 6 bases between. The length of the CDR3 is 14 residues. CDR1 is LNHDA and CDR2 is SQIVND in the germline V gene (reference sequence). The CDR3 loop is CASSITATNEKLFF. For the CDR3, the DNA is TGTGCCAGTAGTATAACAGCGACTAATGAAAAACTGTTTTTT. Full variable domain (remainder filled in from reference TRBV19 and TRBJ1-4): DGGITQSPKYLFRKEGQNVTLSCEQNLNHDAMYWYRQDPGQGLRLIYYSQIVNDFQKGDIAEGYSVSREKKESFPLTVTSAQKNPTAFYLCASSITATNEKLFFGSGTQLSVL.